This T cell receptor beta chain was identified during a study of cytomegalovirus exposure and HLA in healthy donors. The ends lost 5 bases at V and 4 bases at J; junction bases unmatched: 5. Germline V CDR1 and CDR2: MDHEN, SYDVKM. The CDR3 spans 14 residues. Note on this clone: Its antigen is still unknown.

PCR was performed using 60 Vbeta and 13 Jbeta primers. Data came from immunoSEQ multiplex PCR; TCRdb stores just in-frame clones and leaves some out. The repertoire holds fewer than 200,000 clones, with 55% to 80% as singletons. Study results and limitations: In a later analysis, at a false discovery rate of 0.05, approximately 15,000 TCR beta sequences matched HLA alleles. Later analysis associated a missense DCLRE1C variant with TCR beta V- and J-gene trimming. Relative to equally common others, HLA-associated TCR beta chains showed greater clonal expansion in a later analysis. Later on, analysis showed that most CMV-associated TCR beta chains appeared to be HLA-restricted.

The sample taken for sequencing was PBMCs. This receptor was taken from a woman under 30 in good health and CMV-seropositive. V gene TRBV28 combines with J gene TRBJ1-3; 7 bases line up with TRBD1. This CDR3 reads CASSPDRVGNTIYF. The CDR3 coding sequence is TGTGCCAGCAGTCCCGACAGGGTAGGAAACACCATATATTTT. The full variable domain, completed using reference TRBV28 and TRBJ1-3, is DVKVTQSSRYLVKRTGEKVFLECVQDMDHENMFWYRQDPGLGLRLIYFSYDVKMKEKGDIPEGYSVSREKKERFSLILESASTNQTSMYLCASSPDRVGNTIYFGEGSWLTVV.